Listed below are T cell receptor beta chains from one sample, sequenced in a study of identical twins. Using its own MiXCR run on the 5' RACE reads, TCRdb lists one record per CDR3 protein. The sample consists of under 1 million distinct CDR3 sequences, approximately 13% of them appearing once. This sample was also put to use in a study of yellow fever vaccine responses in identical twins.

Sample: PBMCs. These receptors were collected from a woman between 18 and 29 years old in good health. CDR3s include the opening cysteine and the closing phenylalanine or tryptophan. A D gene is named only where the DNA matches it firmly. A row's size may be missing; if present it is once, few, many or a size class.

clone size	V gene	D gene	J gene	CDR3 DNA	CDR3 protein
few	TRBV4-1	NA	TRBJ2-5	TGCGCCAGCAGCCAAGTCCAACTAGTTCCGCAAGAGACCCAGTACTTC	CASSQVQLVPQETQYF
NA	TRBV3-1	TRBD1	TRBJ2-1	TGTGCCAGCAGCCAAGACGACAGGGTGGGGCATGAGCAGTTCTTC	CASSQDDRVGHEQFF
NA	TRBV4-1	NA	TRBJ1-6	TGCGCCAGCAGCCAAGAGGGTGGGCCAGGGGTTAATAATTCACCCCTCCACTTT	CASSQEGGPGVNNSPLHF
NA	TRBV6-5	TRBD2	TRBJ2-3	TGTGCCAGCAGCTCCTCAGGGAGGGTGGATACGCAGTATTTT	CASSSSGRVDTQYF
NA	TRBV12-3/TRBV12-4	TRBD1	TRBJ2-3	TGTGCCAGCAGTTATCAGGGGGCGGCAGATACGCAGTATTTT	CASSYQGAADTQYF
NA	TRBV11-2	TRBD2	TRBJ2-1	TGTGCCAGCAGCTTAGTGGCTAGCGGGAGGAATGAGCAGTTCTTC	CASSLVASGRNEQFF
few	TRBV3-1	NA	TRBJ2-3	TGTGCCAGCAGCCAAGACCAGAGCACAGATACGCAGTATTTT	CASSQDQSTDTQYF
once	TRBV9	NA	TRBJ2-7	TGTGCCAGCAGCGTAGGCGTGATTAGCTCCAACGAGCAGTACTTC	CASSVGVISSNEQYF
many	TRBV20-1	NA	TRBJ1-3	TGCAGTGCCAGCCTTGGAAACACCATATATTTT	CSASLGNTIYF
NA	TRBV5-1	NA	TRBJ2-7	TGCGCCAGCAGCTTCGAGGACTGGGCCTACGAGCAGTACTTC	CASSFEDWAYEQYF
few	TRBV5-1	TRBD2	TRBJ2-3	TGCGCCAGCAGCTCCGGGACTAGTGTATTCACAGATACGCAGTATTTT	CASSSGTSVFTDTQYF
few	TRBV12-3/TRBV12-4	NA	TRBJ2-3	TGTGCCAGCAGTTTACGTTCCGGGCGAGATACGCAGTATTTT	CASSLRSGRDTQYF
few	TRBV25-1	NA	TRBJ2-2	TGTGCCAGCAGTGAACACACAGGGAACACCGGGGAGCTGTTTTTT	CASSEHTGNTGELFF
NA	TRBV5-1	TRBD1	TRBJ2-5	TGCGCCAGCAGCTACTCGGACAGGGTGGAGACCCAGTACTTC	CASSYSDRVETQYF
NA	TRBV12-3/TRBV12-4	NA	TRBJ2-2	TGTGCCAGCAGTTCCCTCTTGGACAGCAGCGGGACCGGGGAGCTGTTTTTT	CASSSLLDSSGTGELFF
NA	TRBV28	NA	TRBJ2-3	TGTGCCATGGGGGGCGACCGCACAGATACGCAGTATTTT	CAMGGDRTDTQYF
NA	TRBV10-3	TRBD2	TRBJ2-1	TGTGCCATCAGTGAGTCTTTTGGAGCGGGAGGCTCCTACAATGAGCAGTTCTTC	CAISESFGAGGSYNEQFF
NA	TRBV20-1	NA	TRBJ2-5	TGCAGTGCTAGAGACCTGGAGTGGTACCAAGAGACCCAGTACTTC	CSARDLEWYQETQYF
NA	TRBV12-3/TRBV12-4	NA	TRBJ2-5	TGTGCCAGCAGTTTAGCCAGGGAGCGAGAGACCCAGTACTTC	CASSLARERETQYF
NA	TRBV4-1	TRBD2	TRBJ2-1	TGCGCCAGCAGCCAACCCGAGGGGGGACTAGCTTTAGATGAGCAGTTCTTC	CASSQPEGGLALDEQFF
NA	TRBV27	NA	TRBJ2-6	TGTGCCAGCAGTTTTGGGGTGCCGAACTCTGGGGCCAACGTCCTGACTTTC	CASSFGVPNSGANVLTF
NA	TRBV19	NA	TRBJ2-1	TGTGCCAGTAGTATTATGATGGCGACGTTATACAATGAGCAGTTCTTC	CASSIMMATLYNEQFF
NA	TRBV5-1	TRBD1	TRBJ2-7	TGCGCCAGCAAAAATACCGCCGGGACAGGGGGTTCTTTCTCCGAGCAGTACTTC	CASKNTAGTGGSFSEQYF
NA	TRBV14	NA	TRBJ2-2	TGTGCCAGCAGCCCGATGTGGGTCGCGAACACCGGGGAGCTGTTTTTT	CASSPMWVANTGELFF
NA	TRBV20-1	NA	TRBJ2-7	TGCAGTGCAGAAGACAGGACCTCCTCCTACGAGCAGTACTTC	CSAEDRTSSYEQYF
few	TRBV28	TRBD1	TRBJ1-5	TGTGCCAGCAGTTCCCCGACAGGGAGTCAGCCCCAGCATTTT	CASSSPTGSQPQHF
NA	TRBV20-1	NA	TRBJ1-5	TGCAGTGCTGGGACAAGTTATAGCAATCAGCCCCAGCATTTT	CSAGTSYSNQPQHF
NA	TRBV20-1	NA	TRBJ2-3	TGCAGTGCTAGAGCTTCCCAAGATACGCAGTATTTT	CSARASQDTQYF
many	TRBV6-1	NA	TRBJ2-5	TGTGCCAGCAGCGAATCTCCCTGGGGTCCAGAGACCCAGTACTTC	CASSESPWGPETQYF
NA	TRBV24-1	NA	TRBJ2-2	TGTGCCACCAGTAATCGGGAGGAGCTGTTTTTT	CATSNREELFF
few	TRBV5-1	TRBD2	TRBJ2-7	TGCGCCAGCAGGGGGGGACTAGCGGCTACCTACGAGCAGTACTTC	CASRGGLAATYEQYF
NA	TRBV5-1	TRBD2	TRBJ2-3	TGCGCCAGCAGCCCGACTCTAGCGGGGACGACAGATACGCAGTATTTT	CASSPTLAGTTDTQYF
many	TRBV2	TRBD2	TRBJ2-5	TGTGCCAGCGGGGGGGTAGGTGAGACCCAGTACTTC	CASGGVGETQYF
many	TRBV9	NA	TRBJ2-1	TGTGCCAGCAGCGCCGGGACGGGCTCCTACAATGAGCAGTTCTTC	CASSAGTGSYNEQFF
NA	TRBV6-1	NA	TRBJ2-6	TGTGCCAGCAGCGGCGAACCCGCCTCTGGGGCCAACGTCCTGACTTTC	CASSGEPASGANVLTF
few	TRBV6-1	TRBD1	TRBJ2-1	TGTGCCAGCAGTATTACGGACAGGGACAATGAGCAGTTCTTC	CASSITDRDNEQFF
NA	TRBV5-1	TRBD1	TRBJ1-4	TGCGCCAGCAGCCTGAGGCAGGGGGAGGAAAAACTGTTTTTT	CASSLRQGEEKLFF
many	TRBV28	NA	TRBJ2-7	TGTGCCAGCAGTCCAACCGTCCCCTACGAGCAGTACTTC	CASSPTVPYEQYF
NA	TRBV4-2	NA	TRBJ2-2	TGTGCCAGCAGCCAAGAACGGCAGCCCAAGAACACCGGGGAGCTGTTTTTT	CASSQERQPKNTGELFF
many	TRBV9	NA	TRBJ1-1	TGTGCCAGCAGCGTAGGGTACACTGAAGCTTTCTTT	CASSVGYTEAFF
many	TRBV12-3/TRBV12-4	NA	TRBJ2-1	TGTGCCAGCAGCCCCCCTGGGGGCTCCTACAATGAGCAGTTCTTC	CASSPPGGSYNEQFF
NA	TRBV3-1	NA	TRBJ1-1	TGTGCCAGCAGCCAAGGACACCCGGGTACTGAAGCTTTCTTT	CASSQGHPGTEAFF
NA	TRBV29-1	TRBD1	TRBJ2-1	TGCAGCGTGTTACAGGGGTACAATGAGCAGTTCTTC	CSVLQGYNEQFF
few	TRBV20-1	NA	TRBJ1-2	TGCAGTGCTAGTGAGGGGGGGGCGCGGGGCTACACCTTC	CSASEGGARGYTF
few	TRBV5-5	NA	TRBJ1-5	TGTGCCAGCAGCTTGATGGCAGACTTTAATCAGCCCCAGCATTTT	CASSLMADFNQPQHF
NA	TRBV11-2	NA	TRBJ2-1	TGTGCCAGCAGCTTAGGGTTTTCCTACAATGAGCAGTTCTTC	CASSLGFSYNEQFF
NA	TRBV20-1	TRBD1	TRBJ1-2	TGCAGTGCGGGGGCAGGGGGAGAGGGCTATGGCTACACCTTC	CSAGAGGEGYGYTF
few	TRBV24-1	NA	TRBJ2-2	TGTGCCACCAGTACCCCAGAGACCGGGGAGCTGTTTTTT	CATSTPETGELFF
NA	TRBV4-1	NA	TRBJ2-3	TGCGCCAGCAGCCAAGATCTGGTGCGGCTGACGAAGTATTTT	CASSQDLVRLTKYF
NA	TRBV5-1	TRBD2	TRBJ2-7	TGCGCCAGCAGCTCGGGCGGGAGCGGCCACGAGCAGTACTTC	CASSSGGSGHEQYF
NA	TRBV24-1	TRBD1	TRBJ1-5	TGTGCCACCAGTGACCGTGGACAGGGGGTAGGTCAGCCCCAGCATTTT	CATSDRGQGVGQPQHF
NA	TRBV6-2/TRBV6-3	NA	TRBJ2-7	TGTGCCAGCAGTTACTCTGCGGGATTTATATTCCACGAGCAGTACTTC	CASSYSAGFIFHEQYF
few	TRBV28	NA	TRBJ2-4	TGTGCCAGCAGTTCAAAATGGGAAAACATTCAGTACTTC	CASSSKWENIQYF
NA	TRBV5-1	NA	TRBJ1-1	TGCGCCAGCAGCTTGTTGAGTCGGGGAAAAGCTTTCTTT	CASSLLSRGKAFF
NA	TRBV5-1	TRBD1	TRBJ2-3	TGCGCCAGCAGCAGGCTACCGGGACAGACGACAGATACGCAGTATTTT	CASSRLPGQTTDTQYF
many	TRBV5-1	TRBD1	TRBJ1-1	TGCGCCAGCAGCTCGACAGGGTCCACTGAAGCTTTCTTT	CASSSTGSTEAFF
NA	TRBV5-1	TRBD1	TRBJ2-1	TGCGCCAGCAGCTTGGGGACAGGGGGTTCTGCCTACAATGAGCAGTTCTTC	CASSLGTGGSAYNEQFF
NA	TRBV20-1	NA	TRBJ2-2	TGCAGTGCAGAACTTGGCGGGACCGGGGAGCTGTTTTTT	CSAELGGTGELFF
few	TRBV6-1	NA	TRBJ1-2	TGTGCCAGCAACGACGGGATTAACTATGGCTACACCTTC	CASNDGINYGYTF
NA	TRBV7-9	NA	TRBJ2-6	TGTGCCAGCAGCGATCAACCGACAAACTCTGGGGCCAACGTCCTGACTTTC	CASSDQPTNSGANVLTF